A single TCR beta chain is shown here with its context. The data are from a study of kidney transplant recipient with SARS-CoV-2 infection. With V trimmed by 6 bases and J by 4 bases, 8 bases remained unmatched. Per germline, CDR1 MNHEY and CDR2 SVGAGI. This CDR3 contains 16 residues. TCRdb re-analysed the reads in MiXCR, keeping a single row per CDR3 protein. The sample contains 200,000 to 250,000 distinct CDR3 sequences, less than 35% of which appear only once. The TCR was taken from a male patient in his thirties who had COVID-19 and was a kidney transplant recipient. Among the T cells, some may be from the graft donor. The chain links TRBV6-5 to TRBJ2-1, with 11 bases lining up with TRBD2. Source: a blood sample, taken at baseline and on roughly day 110 from a kidney transplant recipient. The chain's CDR3 is CASSPTLAGGYNEQFF. The DNA for the CDR3 is TGTGCCAGCAGCCCCACGCTAGCGGGGGGTTACAATGAGCAGTTCTTC.